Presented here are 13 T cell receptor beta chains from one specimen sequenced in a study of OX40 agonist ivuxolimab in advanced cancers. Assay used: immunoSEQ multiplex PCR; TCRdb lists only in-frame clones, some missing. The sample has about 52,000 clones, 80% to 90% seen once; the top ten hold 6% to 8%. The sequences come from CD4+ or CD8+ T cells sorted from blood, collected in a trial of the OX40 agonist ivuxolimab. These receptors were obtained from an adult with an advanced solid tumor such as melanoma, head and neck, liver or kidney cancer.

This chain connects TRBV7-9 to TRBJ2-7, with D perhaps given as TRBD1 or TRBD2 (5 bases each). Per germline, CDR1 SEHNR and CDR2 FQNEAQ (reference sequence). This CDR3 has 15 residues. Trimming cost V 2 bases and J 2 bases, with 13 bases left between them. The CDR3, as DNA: TGTGCCAGCAGCTTATCGGGACCGGGCGCCTACGAGCAGTACTTC. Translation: CASSLSGPGAYEQYF.

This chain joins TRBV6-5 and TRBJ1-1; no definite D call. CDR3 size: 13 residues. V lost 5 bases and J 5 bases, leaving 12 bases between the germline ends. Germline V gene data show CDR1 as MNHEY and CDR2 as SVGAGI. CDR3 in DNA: TGTGCCAGCAGTAAGTCGGGTGGAACTGAAGCTTTCTTT. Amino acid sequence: CASSKSGGTEAFF.

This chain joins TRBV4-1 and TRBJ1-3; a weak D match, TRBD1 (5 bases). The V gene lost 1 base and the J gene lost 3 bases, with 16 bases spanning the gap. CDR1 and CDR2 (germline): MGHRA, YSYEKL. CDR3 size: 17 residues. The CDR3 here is CASSQAERAGGGNTIYF. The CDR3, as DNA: TGCGCCAGCAGCCAAGCCGAGAGGGCCGGGGGTGGAAACACCATATATTTT.

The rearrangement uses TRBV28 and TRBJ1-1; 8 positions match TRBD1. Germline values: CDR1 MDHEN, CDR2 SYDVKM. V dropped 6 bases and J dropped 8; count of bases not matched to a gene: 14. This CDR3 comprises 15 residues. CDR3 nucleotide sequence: TGTGCCAGCAGCCCCCCCGGACAGGGTTTTCCGGAAGCTTTCTTT. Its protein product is CASSPPGQGFPEAFF.

The CDR3 region has the DNA TGTGCCAGCTCACCGCAAGCTGGAAACACCGGGGAGCTGTTTTTT. Translation gives CASSPQAGNTGELFF. The J gene is TRBJ2-2, the V gene TRBV18; D gene ambiguous. The germline V gene encodes CDR1 KGHSH and CDR2 LQKENI. Between the trimmed V and J ends, which lost 3 bases and 2 bases, there was a span of 10 bases. The CDR3 runs 15 residues.

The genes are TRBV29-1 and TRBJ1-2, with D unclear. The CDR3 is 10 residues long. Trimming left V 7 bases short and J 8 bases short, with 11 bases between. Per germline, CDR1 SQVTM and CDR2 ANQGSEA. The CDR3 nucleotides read TGCAGCGCCCTGGAGGCCGGCTACACCTTC. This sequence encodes CSALEAGYTF.

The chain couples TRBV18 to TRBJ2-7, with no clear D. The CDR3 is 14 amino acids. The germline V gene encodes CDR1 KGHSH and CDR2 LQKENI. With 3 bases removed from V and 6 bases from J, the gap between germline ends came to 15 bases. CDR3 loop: CASSPKDRGGEQYF. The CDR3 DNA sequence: TGTGCCAGCTCACCGAAGGACCGAGGTGGCGAGCAGTACTTC.

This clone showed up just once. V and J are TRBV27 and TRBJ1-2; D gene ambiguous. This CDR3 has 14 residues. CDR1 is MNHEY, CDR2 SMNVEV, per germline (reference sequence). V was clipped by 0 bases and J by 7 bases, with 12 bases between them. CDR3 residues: CASSLSAQLVGYTF. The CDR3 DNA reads TGTGCCAGCAGTTTATCTGCACAGCTTGTTGGCTACACCTTC.

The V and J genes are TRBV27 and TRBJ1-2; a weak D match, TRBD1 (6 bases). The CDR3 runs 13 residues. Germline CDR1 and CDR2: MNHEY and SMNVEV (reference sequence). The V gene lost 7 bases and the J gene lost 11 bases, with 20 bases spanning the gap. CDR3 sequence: CASMPLGGPTYTF. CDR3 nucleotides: TGTGCCAGCATGCCGCTAGGGGGACCAACTTACACCTTC.

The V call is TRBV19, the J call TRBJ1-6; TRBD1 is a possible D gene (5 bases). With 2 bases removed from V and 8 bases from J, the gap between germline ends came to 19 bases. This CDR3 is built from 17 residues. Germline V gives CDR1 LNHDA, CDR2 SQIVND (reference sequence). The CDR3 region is CASSIRTSTAGDSPLHF. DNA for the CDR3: TGTGCCAGTAGTATACGAACTTCGACAGCCGGGGATTCACCCCTCCACTTT.

The CDR3, as DNA: TGTGCCAGCAGTTCGGGACTGGACTTAAATCAGCCCCAGCATTTT. Protein sequence: CASSSGLDLNQPQHF. V is TRBV7-8 and J is TRBJ1-5; possible D gene TRBD1, 5 bases. The CDR3 length is 15 residues. The germline gives CDR1 SGHVS, CDR2 FQNEAQ. Trimming took 6 bases from V and 4 from J, leaving 16 bases between them.

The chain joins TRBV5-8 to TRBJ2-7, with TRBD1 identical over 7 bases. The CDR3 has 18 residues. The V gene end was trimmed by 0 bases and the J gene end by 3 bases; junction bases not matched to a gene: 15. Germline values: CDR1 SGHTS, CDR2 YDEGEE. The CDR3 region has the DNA TGTGCCAGCAGCTTGGGGTTCGCTTCATGGGACAGATTCTACGAGCAGTACTTC. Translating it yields CASSLGFASWDRFYEQYF.

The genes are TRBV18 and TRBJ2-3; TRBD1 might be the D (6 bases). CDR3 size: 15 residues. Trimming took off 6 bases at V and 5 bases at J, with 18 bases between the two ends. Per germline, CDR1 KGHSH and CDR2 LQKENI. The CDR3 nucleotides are TGTGCCAGCTCCCCGAAACACAGGGTAGGAGATACGCAGTATTTT. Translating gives CASSPKHRVGDTQYF. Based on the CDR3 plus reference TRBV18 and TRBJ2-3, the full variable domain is NAGVMQNPRHLVRRRGQEARLRCSPMKGHSHVYWYRQLPEEGLKFMVYLQKENIIDESGMPKERFSAEFPKEGPSILRIQQVVRGDSAAYFCASSPKHRVGDTQYFGPGTRLTVL.